The 7 T cell receptor beta chains below come from one sample, sequenced in a study of identical twins. TCRdb fed the 5' RACE reads into MiXCR, producing one record per CDR3 protein. Among under 900,000 distinct CDR3 sequences listed, more than 9% were seen once. In addition, the sample was reused for a study of yellow fever vaccine responses in identical twins.

Sequencing was done on a sample of PBMCs. The receptors here all came from a young woman in good health.

This clonotype was detected only a few times. The chain has TRBV6-4 and TRBJ2-1, with D tentatively TRBD2 (6 bases). Trimming left V 3 bases short and J 3 bases short, with 12 bases between. The CDR3 loop spans 15 amino acids. CDR1 MRHNA and CDR2 SNTAGT come from the germline V gene. This CDR3 is CASSEDGGYYNEQFF. The CDR3 DNA reads as TGTGCCAGCAGTGAAGACGGGGGATACTACAATGAGCAGTTCTTC.

The table lists this clonotype with a few counts. J is TRBJ2-3 and V is TRBV4-2, with TRBD1 matching 11 bases. The CDR3 is 19 residues long. Germline V CDR1 and CDR2: LGHNA, YNFKEQ. With V trimmed by 3 bases and J by 3 bases, 14 bases remained unmatched. CDR3 protein: CASSHPGTGGFSVTDTQYF. The DNA for the CDR3 is TGTGCCAGCAGCCACCCCGGGACAGGGGGTTTTTCAGTGACAGATACGCAGTATTTT.

The gene calls are TRBV5-6 and TRBJ2-7; no firm D call. V was clipped by 3 bases and J by 4 bases, with 14 bases between them. The CDR3 extends over 14 amino acids. CDR1 is SGHDT and CDR2 is YYEEEE in the germline V gene. CDR3 sequence (DNA): TGTGCCAGCAGCTCTGGAATGACCTGGTACGAGCAGTACTTC. Protein: CASSSGMTWYEQYF.

J is TRBJ2-7 and V is TRBV4-1; D is possibly TRBD1 (6 bases). V lost 1 base to trimming and J lost 3 bases, with 16 bases between them. The germline CDR1 and CDR2 sequences are MGHRA and YSYEKL. The CDR3 totals 16 residues. CDR3 DNA: TGCGCCAGCAGCCAAGGTACCCTCGGGACATACTACGAGCAGTACTTC. Protein: CASSQGTLGTYYEQYF.

This clonotype has at least ten counts. This chain links TRBV3-1 with TRBJ2-1; 12 positions agree with TRBD2. The germline V gene encodes CDR1 LGHDT and CDR2 YNNKEL (reference sequence). The CDR3 covers 16 residues. Unmatched junction bases numbered 3, after V lost 1 base and J lost 5 bases. CDR3 in DNA: TGTGCCAGCAGCCAAGTTGGACTAGCGGGAAACAATGAGCAGTTCTTC. This codes for CASSQVGLAGNNEQFF.

The chain carries TRBV6-1 and TRBJ2-4; 9 nucleotides match TRBD1. The CDR3 length is 16 residues. J gave up 2 bases and V 4 bases, and 6 bases lay outside the gene matches. Germline CDR1 and CDR2: MNHNS and SASEGT. The CDR3 sequence is CASSVDRGGTKNIQYF. The DNA for the CDR3 is TGTGCCAGCAGTGTGGACAGGGGAGGAACCAAAAACATTCAGTACTTC.

The genes are TRBV20-1 and TRBJ2-5; 7 nucleotides line up with TRBD2. This CDR3 is built from 10 residues. Trimming took 7 bases from V and 5 from J; bases not matched to a gene: 1. Germline CDR1 reads DFQATT; CDR2 reads SNEGSKA (reference sequence). The CDR3 DNA sequence: TGCAGTGGGGGGGGGGAGACCCAGTACTTC. It yields the protein CSGGGETQYF.